The source of this TCR beta chain is a study of T cells in Graves' hyperthyroidism and ophthalmopathy. Study-level information: Staff took peripheral blood when the initial diagnosis was made, before any treatment began.

Overall study results and limits: Most clonotypes expanded in the thyroid (above 0.001) were also present in blood.

Amplified TCR beta CDR3 regions derived from RNA transcripts. With the HTBI primer set, the TCR CDR3 went through a first round of RT-PCR. TCRdb reanalysed the multiplex PCR reads using MiXCR and keeps one entry per CDR3 protein. The sample has some 720,000 distinct CDR3 sequences; around 15% are singletons. At least ten counts were recorded for this clonotype. Its cognate antigen is unknown. Diagnosis of hyperthyroidism was new in patients aged 18 to 65, and its duration was under 2 months. This sample holds PBMCs from approximately 9 ml fresh peripheral blood. The TCR sequence derives from a man aged 18 to 30 with Graves' hyperthyroidism. Material for sequencing was blood.

In DNA, the CDR3 is TGCGCCAGCAGCGCACCCCCGGGACTAGCTCCTAATGGGGCAGATACGCAGTATTTT. Its protein is CASSAPPGLAPNGADTQYF. V and J are TRBV5-1 and TRBJ2-3, with 9 positions matching TRBD2. This CDR3 spans 19 amino acids. The V and J ends lost 4 bases and 4 bases, in that order; junction bases with no gene match: 19. Germline lookup yields CDR1 SGHRS and CDR2 YFSETQ.